The 4 T cell receptor beta chains listed next were all sequenced from one sample in a study of control samples from healthy donors and cancer patients. Clones were read by immunoSEQ multiplex PCR, and TCRdb kept only the in-frame ones, dropping some. The sample contains around 190,000 clones, approximately 92% of which appear only once. The specimen was blood. The receptors were gathered from a man aged 30-40 years in good health.

The CDR3 DNA reads TGTGCCAGCAGTTACGCCCAGGGGATAGACACTGAAGCTTTCTTT. This gives the protein CASSYAQGIDTEAFF. The rearrangement joins TRBV6-5 to TRBJ1-1, with D possibly matching TRBD1 (6 bases). The germline gives CDR1 MNHEY, CDR2 SVGAGI. V lost 2 bases to trimming and J lost 3 bases, with 13 bases between them. The CDR3 runs 15 residues.

The V and J genes are TRBV5-6 and TRBJ1-3; D is unclear. The CDR3 is made up of 15 amino acids. Germline values: CDR1 SGHDT, CDR2 YYEEEE. V dropped 1 base and J dropped 1 base, with 9 bases sitting between them. Here the CDR3 DNA reads TGTGCCAGCAGCTTGTTTCCGTTGTCTGGAAACACCATATATTTT. Residues: CASSLFPLSGNTIYF.

This chain connects TRBV18 to TRBJ2-2; D is tentatively TRBD1 or TRBD2 (5 bases each). The CDR3 sequence is 14 residues long. V was cut by 2 bases and J by 6 bases, with 10 bases left in between. Germline V gene lookup returns CDR1 KGHSH and CDR2 LQKENI. Written as DNA, the CDR3 is TGTGCCAGCTCACCATTGGGGGACGCCGGGGAGCTGTTTTTT. Protein sequence: CASSPLGDAGELFF.

The chain joins TRBV5-5 to TRBJ1-2; D is undetermined. The CDR3 runs to 16 residues. V dropped 0 bases and J dropped 7 bases, with 19 bases sitting between them. Germline assignment: CDR1 SGHKS and CDR2 YYEKEE (reference sequence). The CDR3 coding sequence is TGTGCCAGCAGCTTGGCCCTAAGGCAGGCGGGTTTTGGCTACACCTTC. Its translation: CASSLALRQAGFGYTF.